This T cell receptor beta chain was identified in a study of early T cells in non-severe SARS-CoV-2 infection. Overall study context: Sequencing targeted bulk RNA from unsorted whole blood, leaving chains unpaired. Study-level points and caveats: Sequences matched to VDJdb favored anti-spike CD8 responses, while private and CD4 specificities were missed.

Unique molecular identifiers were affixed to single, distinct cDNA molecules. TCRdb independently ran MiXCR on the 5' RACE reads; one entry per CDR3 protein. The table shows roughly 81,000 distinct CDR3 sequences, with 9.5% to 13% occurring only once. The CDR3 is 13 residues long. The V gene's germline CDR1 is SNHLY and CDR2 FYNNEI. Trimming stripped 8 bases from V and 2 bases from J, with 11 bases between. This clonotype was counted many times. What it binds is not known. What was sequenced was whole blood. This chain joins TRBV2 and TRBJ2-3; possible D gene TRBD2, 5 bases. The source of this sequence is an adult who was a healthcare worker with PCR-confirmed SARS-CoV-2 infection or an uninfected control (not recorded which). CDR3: CASRGRLTDTQYF. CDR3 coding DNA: TGTGCCAGCCGGGGTCGACTCACAGATACGCAGTATTTT.